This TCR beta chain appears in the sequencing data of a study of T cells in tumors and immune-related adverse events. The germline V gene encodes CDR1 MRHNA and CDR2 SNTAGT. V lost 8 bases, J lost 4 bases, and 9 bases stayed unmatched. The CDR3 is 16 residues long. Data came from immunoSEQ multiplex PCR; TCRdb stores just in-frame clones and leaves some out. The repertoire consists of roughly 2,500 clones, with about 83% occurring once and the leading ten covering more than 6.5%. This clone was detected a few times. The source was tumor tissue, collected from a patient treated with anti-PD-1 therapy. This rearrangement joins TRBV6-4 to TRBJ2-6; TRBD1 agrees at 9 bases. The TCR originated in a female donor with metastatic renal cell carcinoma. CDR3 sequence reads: CASGSTGGAGANVLTF. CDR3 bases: TGTGCCAGCGGCTCTACAGGGGGCGCAGGGGCCAACGTCCTGACTTTC.